The present T cell receptor (beta chain) was sequenced within a study of T cell responses to AZD1222 COVID-19 vaccine. General study points: Without day 14 samples, only post-peak T cell repertoires were studied. CD4 TCRs associated with vaccination spanned spike, dominating at 160-218 and 743-854. It should be noted that donors were predominantly white British and more often female, and clonal diversity was possibly underestimated.

The protocol was immunoSEQ multiplex PCR, while the TCRdb copy is restricted to in-frame clones and leaves out a portion. Of fewer than 200,000 clones listed, 85% to 90% are singletons. With respect to this clone: No antigen is known for it.

The ends were cut back, 4 bases at V and 0 bases at J, with 16 bases in the middle. The CDR3 is made up of 17 amino acids. Per germline, CDR1 SGHTA and CDR2 FQGTGA. The TCR originated in an adult who received the MenACWY meningococcal vaccine as a control. The V call is TRBV7-3, the J call TRBJ1-3, with D perhaps matching TRBD1 (5 bases). The material was peripheral blood, obtained 28 days after the second dose of the MenACWY control vaccine. CDR3 sequence: CASSSSGTAFSGNTIYF. In DNA form, the CDR3 reads TGTGCCAGCAGCTCCTCTGGGACCGCTTTCTCTGGAAACACCATATATTTT. Based on the CDR3 plus reference TRBV7-3 and TRBJ1-3, the full variable domain is GAGVSQTPSNKVTEKGKYVELRCDPISGHTALYWYRQSLGQGPEFLIYFQGTGAADDSGLPNDRFFAVRPEGSVSTLKIQRTERGDSAVYLCASSSSGTAFSGNTIYFGEGSWLTVV.